The sequence of this TCR beta chain was determined in a study of blood T cells in healthy people across ages. Notes on the study in general: Whereas aged donors had fewer naive CD4+ cells, long-lived donors had more of them and higher diversity.

The sample holds one count of this clonotype. Its cognate antigen is unknown. A J-beta primer mix and a sample-barcoded 5' primer were used in a second PCR of about 7 to 12 cycles. A template-switch adaptor with 12 random nucleotides tagged each cDNA molecule. TCRdb reprocessed the 5' RACE reads via MiXCR and lists one record per CDR3 protein. The sample consists of fewer than 1.5 million distinct CDR3 sequences, around 42% of them appearing once. The germline gives CDR1 MGHRA, CDR2 YSYEKL. CDR3 length: 15 amino acids. The V and J ends lost 6 bases and 4 bases respectively, with 18 bases between them. The source of this sequence is a woman under 30 in good health. The source material was blood. The gene calls are TRBV4-1 and TRBJ1-1; D possibly corresponds to TRBD1 (6 bases). The CDR3 DNA reads as TGCGCCAGCAGACGCCAAAAGGGGGGGGCCACTGAAGCTTTCTTT. Residues: CASRRQKGGATEAFF.